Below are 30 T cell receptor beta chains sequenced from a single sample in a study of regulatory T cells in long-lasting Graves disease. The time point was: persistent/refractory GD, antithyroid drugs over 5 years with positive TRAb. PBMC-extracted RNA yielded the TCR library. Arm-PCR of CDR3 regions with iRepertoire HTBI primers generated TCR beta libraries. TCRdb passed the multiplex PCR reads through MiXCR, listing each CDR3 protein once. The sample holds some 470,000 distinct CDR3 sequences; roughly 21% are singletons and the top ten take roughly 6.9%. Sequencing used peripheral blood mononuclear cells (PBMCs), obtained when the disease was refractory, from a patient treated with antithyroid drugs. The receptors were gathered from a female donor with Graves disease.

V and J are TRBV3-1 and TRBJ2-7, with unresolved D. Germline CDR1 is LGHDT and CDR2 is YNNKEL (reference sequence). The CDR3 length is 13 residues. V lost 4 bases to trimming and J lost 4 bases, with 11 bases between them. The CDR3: CASSREEFYEQYF. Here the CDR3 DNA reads TGTGCCAGCAGCCGGGAAGAATTTTACGAGCAGTACTTC.

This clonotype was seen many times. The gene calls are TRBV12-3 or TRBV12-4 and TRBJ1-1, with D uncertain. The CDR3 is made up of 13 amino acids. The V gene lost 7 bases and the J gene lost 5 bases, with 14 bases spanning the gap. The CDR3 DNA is TGTGCCAGCACCTTCGGCGATCGGACTGAAGCTTTCTTT. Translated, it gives CASTFGDRTEAFF.

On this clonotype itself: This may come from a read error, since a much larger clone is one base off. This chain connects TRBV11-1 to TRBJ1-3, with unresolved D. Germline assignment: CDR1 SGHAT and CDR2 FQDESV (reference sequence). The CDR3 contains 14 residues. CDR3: CASSPRISGNTICF. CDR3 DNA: TGTGCCAGCAGCCCACGGATCTCTGGAAACACCATATGTTTT.

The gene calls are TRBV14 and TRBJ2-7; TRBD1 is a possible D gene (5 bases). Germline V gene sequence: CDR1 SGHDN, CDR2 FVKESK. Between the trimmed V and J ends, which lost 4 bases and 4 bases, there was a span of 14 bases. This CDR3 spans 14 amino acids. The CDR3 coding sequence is TGTGCCAGCAGCCTTTGGACAAAACCTTACGAGCAGTACTTC. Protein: CASSLWTKPYEQYF.

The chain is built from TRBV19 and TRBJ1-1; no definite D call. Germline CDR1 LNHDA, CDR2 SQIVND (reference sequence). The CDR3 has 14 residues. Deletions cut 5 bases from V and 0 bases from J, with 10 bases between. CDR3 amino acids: CASSPRPMNTEAFF. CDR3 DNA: TGTGCCAGTAGTCCCAGGCCCATGAACACTGAAGCTTTCTTT.

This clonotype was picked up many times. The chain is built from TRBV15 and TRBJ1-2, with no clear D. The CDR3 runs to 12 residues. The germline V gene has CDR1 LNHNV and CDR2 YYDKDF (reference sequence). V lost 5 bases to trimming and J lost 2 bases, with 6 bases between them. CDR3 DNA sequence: TGTGCCACCAGCGGACGCAACTATGGCTACACCTTC. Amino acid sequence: CATSGRNYGYTF.

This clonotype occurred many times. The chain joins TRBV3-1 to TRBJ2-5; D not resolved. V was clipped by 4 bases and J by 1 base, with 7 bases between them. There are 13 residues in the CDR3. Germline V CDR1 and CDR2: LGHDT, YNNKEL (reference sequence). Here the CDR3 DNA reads TGTGCCAGCAGCCTAGACCCCCAAGAGACCCAGTACTTC. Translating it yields CASSLDPQETQYF.

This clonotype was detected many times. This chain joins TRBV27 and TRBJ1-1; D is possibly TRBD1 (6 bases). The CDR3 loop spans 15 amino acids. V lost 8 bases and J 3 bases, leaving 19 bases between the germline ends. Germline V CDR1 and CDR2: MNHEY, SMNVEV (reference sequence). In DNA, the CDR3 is TGTGCCAGCTCCGAAAGGGGGGGGGCCGACACTGAAGCTTTCTTT. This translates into CASSERGGADTEAFF.

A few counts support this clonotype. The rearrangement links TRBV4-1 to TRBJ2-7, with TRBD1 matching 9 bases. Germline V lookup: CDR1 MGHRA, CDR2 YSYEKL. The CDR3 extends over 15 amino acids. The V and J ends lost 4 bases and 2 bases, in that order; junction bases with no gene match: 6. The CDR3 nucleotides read TGCGCCAGCAGCCCCCTTGGACAGGGGACCTACGAGCAGTACTTC. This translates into CASSPLGQGTYEQYF.

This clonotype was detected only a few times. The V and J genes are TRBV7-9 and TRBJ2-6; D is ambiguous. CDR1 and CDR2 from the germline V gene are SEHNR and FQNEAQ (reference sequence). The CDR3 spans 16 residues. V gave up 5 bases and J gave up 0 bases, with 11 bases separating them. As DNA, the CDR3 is TGTGCCAGCAGCCTCCCCAGTGTCTCTGGGGCCAACGTCCTGACTTTC. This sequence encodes CASSLPSVSGANVLTF. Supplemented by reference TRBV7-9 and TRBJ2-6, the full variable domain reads DTGVSQNPRHKITKRGQNVTFRCDPISEHNRLYWYRQTLGQGPEFLTYFQNEAQLEKSRLLSDRFSAERPKGSFSTLEIQRTEQGDSAMYLCASSLPSVSGANVLTFGAGSRLTVL.

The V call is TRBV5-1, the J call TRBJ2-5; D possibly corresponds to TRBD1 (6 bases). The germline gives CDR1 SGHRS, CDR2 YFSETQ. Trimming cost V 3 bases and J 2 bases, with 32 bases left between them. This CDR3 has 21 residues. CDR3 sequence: CASSSPPGRPGAFLIQETQYF. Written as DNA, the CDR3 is TGCGCCAGCAGCTCCCCCCCCGGACGGCCAGGGGCCTTCCTAATACAAGAGACCCAGTACTTC.

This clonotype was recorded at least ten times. CDR3 nucleotide sequence: TGCGCCAGCAGTGGTAGCGGCATGAACACTGAAGCTTTCTTT. Encoded protein: CASSGSGMNTEAFF. V and J are TRBV5-1 and TRBJ1-1; D uncertain. Per germline, CDR1 SGHRS and CDR2 YFSETQ. Trimming stripped 5 bases from V and 0 bases from J, with 11 bases between. This CDR3 is 14 amino acids long.

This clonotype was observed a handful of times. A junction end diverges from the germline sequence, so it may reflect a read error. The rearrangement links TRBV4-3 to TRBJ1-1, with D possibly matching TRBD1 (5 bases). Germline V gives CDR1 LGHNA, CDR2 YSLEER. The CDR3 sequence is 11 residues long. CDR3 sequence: CASSQGGQMVF. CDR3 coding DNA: TGCGCCAGCAGCCAAGGGGGCCAGATGGTCTTT.

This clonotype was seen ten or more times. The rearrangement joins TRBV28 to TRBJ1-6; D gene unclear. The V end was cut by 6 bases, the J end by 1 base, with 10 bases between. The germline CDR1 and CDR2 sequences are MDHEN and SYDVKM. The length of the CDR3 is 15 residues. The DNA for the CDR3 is TGTGCCAGCAGCCCTAGGTTGTCCTATAATTCACCCCTCCACTTT. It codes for CASSPRLSYNSPLHF.

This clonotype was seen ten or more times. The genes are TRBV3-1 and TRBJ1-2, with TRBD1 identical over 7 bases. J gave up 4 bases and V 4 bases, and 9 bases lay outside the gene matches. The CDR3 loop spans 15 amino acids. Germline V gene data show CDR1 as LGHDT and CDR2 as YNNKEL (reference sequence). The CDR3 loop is CASSPRDRRSYGYTF. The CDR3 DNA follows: TGTGCCAGCAGCCCAAGGGACAGACGTTCCTATGGCTACACCTTC.

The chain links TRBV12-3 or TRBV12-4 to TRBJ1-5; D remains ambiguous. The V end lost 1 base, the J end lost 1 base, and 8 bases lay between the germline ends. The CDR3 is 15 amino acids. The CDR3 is CASSLEVASNQPQHF. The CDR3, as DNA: TGTGCCAGCAGTTTAGAGGTCGCAAGCAATCAGCCCCAGCATTTT.

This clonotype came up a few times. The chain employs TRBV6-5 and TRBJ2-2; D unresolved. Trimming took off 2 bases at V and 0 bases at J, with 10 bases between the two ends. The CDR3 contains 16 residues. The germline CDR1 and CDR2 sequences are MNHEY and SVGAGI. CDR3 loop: CASSYVDGANTGELFF. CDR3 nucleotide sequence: TGTGCCAGCAGTTACGTGGACGGTGCGAACACCGGGGAGCTGTTTTTT.

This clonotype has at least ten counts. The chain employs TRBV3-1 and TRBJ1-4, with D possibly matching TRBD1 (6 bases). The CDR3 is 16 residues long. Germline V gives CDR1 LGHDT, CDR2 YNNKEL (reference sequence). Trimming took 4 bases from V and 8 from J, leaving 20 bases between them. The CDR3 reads CASSPPGGGLGEKLFF. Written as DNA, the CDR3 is TGTGCCAGCAGCCCGCCCGGGGGGGGGCTCGGCGAAAAACTGTTTTTT.

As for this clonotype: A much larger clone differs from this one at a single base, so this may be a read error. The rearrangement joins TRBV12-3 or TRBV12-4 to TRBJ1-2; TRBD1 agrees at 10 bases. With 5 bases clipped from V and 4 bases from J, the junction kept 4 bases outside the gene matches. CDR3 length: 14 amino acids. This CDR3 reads CASSLRTGGYGYTF. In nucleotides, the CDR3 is TGTGCCAGCAGTCTACGGACAGGGGGCTATGGCTACACCTTC.

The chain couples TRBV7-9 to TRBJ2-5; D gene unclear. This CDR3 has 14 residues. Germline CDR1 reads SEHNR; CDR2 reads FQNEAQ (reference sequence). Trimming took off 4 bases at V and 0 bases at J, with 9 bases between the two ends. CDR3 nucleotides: TGTGCCAGCAGCTATAACGGGTACCAAGAGACCCAGTACTTC. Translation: CASSYNGYQETQYF. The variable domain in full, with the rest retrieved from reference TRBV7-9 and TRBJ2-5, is DTGVSQNPRHKITKRGQNVTFRCDPISEHNRLYWYRQTLGQGPEFLTYFQNEAQLEKSRLLSDRFSAERPKGSFSTLEIQRTEQGDSAMYLCASSYNGYQETQYFGPGTRLLVL.

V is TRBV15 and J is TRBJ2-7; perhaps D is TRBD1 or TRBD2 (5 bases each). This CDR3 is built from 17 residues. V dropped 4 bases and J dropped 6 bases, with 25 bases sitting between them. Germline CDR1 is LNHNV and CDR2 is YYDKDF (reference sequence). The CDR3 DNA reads TGTGCCACCAGCACGCGACCCGGGGCCAAGCGCCTCTCCGAGCAGTACTTC. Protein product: CATSTRPGAKRLSEQYF.

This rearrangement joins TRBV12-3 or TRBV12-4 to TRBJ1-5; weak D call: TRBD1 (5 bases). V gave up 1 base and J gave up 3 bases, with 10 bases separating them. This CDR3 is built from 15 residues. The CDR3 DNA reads TGTGCCAGCAGTTTAGGAGACAGCTTCAATCAGCCCCAGCATTTT. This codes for CASSLGDSFNQPQHF.

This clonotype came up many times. CDR3 coding DNA: TGTGCCAGCAGTGTTAGGGGGACTGAAGCTTTCTTT. Translating gives CASSVRGTEAFF. The chain has TRBV2 and TRBJ1-1; D might be TRBD1 (6 bases). This CDR3 comprises 12 residues. V shed 4 bases and J shed 5 bases, with 8 bases lying between them. Germline V lookup: CDR1 SNHLY, CDR2 FYNNEI.

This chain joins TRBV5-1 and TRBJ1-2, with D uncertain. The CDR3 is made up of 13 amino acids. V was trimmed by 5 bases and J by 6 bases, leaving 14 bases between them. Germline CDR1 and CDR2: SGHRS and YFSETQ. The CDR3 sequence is CASRPREWDGYTF. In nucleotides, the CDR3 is TGCGCCAGCAGACCCCGGGAGTGGGATGGCTACACCTTC.

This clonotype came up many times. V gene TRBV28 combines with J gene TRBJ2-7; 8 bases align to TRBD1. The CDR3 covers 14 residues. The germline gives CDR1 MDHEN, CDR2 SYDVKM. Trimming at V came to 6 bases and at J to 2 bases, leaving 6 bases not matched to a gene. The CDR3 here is CASSSGQGPYEQYF. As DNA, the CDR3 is TGTGCCAGCAGCTCTGGACAGGGACCCTACGAGCAGTACTTC.

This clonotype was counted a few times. CDR3: CSVGTVDNQPQHF. CDR3 in DNA: TGCAGCGTGGGGACAGTGGACAATCAGCCCCAGCATTTT. The chain combines TRBV29-1 with TRBJ1-5, with 7 bases that match TRBD1. Germline assignment: CDR1 SQVTM and CDR2 ANQGSEA. V dropped 6 bases and J dropped 3; count of bases not matched to a gene: 5. CDR3 length: 13 amino acids.

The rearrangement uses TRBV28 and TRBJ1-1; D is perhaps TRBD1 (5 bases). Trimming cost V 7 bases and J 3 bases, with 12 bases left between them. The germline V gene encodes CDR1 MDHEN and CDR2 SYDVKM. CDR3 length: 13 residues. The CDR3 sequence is CASTAPGHTEAFF. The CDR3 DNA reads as TGTGCCAGCACAGCACCGGGACACACTGAAGCTTTCTTT.

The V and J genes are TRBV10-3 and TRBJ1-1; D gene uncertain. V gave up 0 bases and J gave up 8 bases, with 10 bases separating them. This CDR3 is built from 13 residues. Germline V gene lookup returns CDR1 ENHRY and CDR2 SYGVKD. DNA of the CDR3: TGTGCCATCAGTGAGTCGGTAAAGGGAGAAGCTTTCTTT. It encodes CAISESVKGEAFF.

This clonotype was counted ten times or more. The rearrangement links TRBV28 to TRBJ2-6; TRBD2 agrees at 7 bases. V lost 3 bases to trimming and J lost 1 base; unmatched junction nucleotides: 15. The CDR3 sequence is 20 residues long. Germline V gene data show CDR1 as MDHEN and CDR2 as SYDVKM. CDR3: CASSLLGRRGLTSGANVLTF. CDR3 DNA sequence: TGTGCCAGCAGTTTGTTAGGGAGGCGGGGGTTGACATCTGGGGCCAACGTCCTGACTTTC.

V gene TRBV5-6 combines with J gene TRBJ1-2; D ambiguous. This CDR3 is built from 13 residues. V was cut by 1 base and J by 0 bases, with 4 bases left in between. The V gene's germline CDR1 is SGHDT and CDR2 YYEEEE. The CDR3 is CASSLPTNYGYTF. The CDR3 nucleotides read TGTGCCAGCAGCTTGCCCACTAACTATGGCTACACCTTC.